Listed below are T cell receptor beta chains from one sample, sequenced in a study of cytomegalovirus exposure and HLA in healthy donors. Measured with immunoSEQ multiplex PCR; TCRdb has only the in-frame clones, and not every one. This table holds 100,000 to 150,000 clones, around 94% found once. Sequences were obtained from PBMCs. Every receptor here comes from a woman under 30 in good health and CMV-seronegative. CDR3s include the opening cysteine and the closing phenylalanine or tryptophan. D genes are given only for firm matches. A clone size is listed for some rows: how often the clone was seen (once, few, many), or a class if it is expanded.

TRBJ1-1 TRBV4-1 - - TGCGCCAGCAGCCGGACACCGAACACTGAAGCTTTCTTT CASSRTPNTEAFF
TRBJ1-1 TRBV2 - TRBD1 TGTGCCAGCAGTTGGACAGGGGCTAAGACTGAAGCTTTCTTT CASSWTGAKTEAFF
TRBJ2-5 TRBV28 - TRBD1 TGTGCCAGCAGTCCATATATGGCAGGGGGTCAAGAGACCCAGTACTTC CASSPYMAGGQETQYF
TRBJ2-1 TRBV6-6 - TRBD2 TGTGCCAGCGAAACGGGGGGAAACAATGAGCAGTTCTTC CASETGGNNEQFF
TRBJ1-1 TRBV4-1 once TRBD1 TGCGCCAGCAGCCTAGGACAGGGGGCGCCCACTGAAGCTTTCTTT CASSLGQGAPTEAFF
TRBJ1-2 TRBV7-9 - TRBD1 TGTGCCAGCAGCTCCCACAGGGGTACTAACTATGGCTACACCTTC CASSSHRGTNYGYTF
TRBJ1-1 TRBV6-1 - - TGTGCCAGCAGTGAAGTCGGGTTGGCTGAAGCTTTCTTT CASSEVGLAEAFF
TRBJ2-5 TRBV20-1 - - TGCAGTGCTGGGAGAGAGGAGACCCAGTACTTC CSAGREETQYF
TRBJ2-7 TRBV28 - TRBD2 TGTGCCAGCAGTACGCACACTAGCGGGACTAGAGGGCGTGTCTACGAGCAGTACTTC CASSTHTSGTRGRVYEQYF
TRBJ2-7 TRBV27 once - TGTGCCAGCACCCGACCCCCAGGGGAGCAGTACTTC CASTRPPGEQYF
TRBJ2-7 TRBV28 - TRBD1 TGTGCCAGCAGTGCCGGGACAGCTCTGGGCGCCGACGAGCAGTACTTC CASSAGTALGADEQYF
TRBJ1-1 TRBV5-1 - - TGCGCCAGCAGCTTCCAGGGGCCGACTGAAGCTTTCTTT CASSFQGPTEAFF
TRBJ2-7 TRBV28 - TRBD2 TGTGCCAGCAGTTTACCTAGCGGCTCCTACGAGCAGTACTTC CASSLPSGSYEQYF
TRBJ2-1 TRBV5-5 - TRBD1 TGTGCCAGCAGTACCGGGACAGCCTACAATGAGCAGTTCTTC CASSTGTAYNEQFF
TRBJ1-1 TRBV2 - - TGTGCCAGCATGGGTTATCGCGGGACTGAAGCTTTCTTT CASMGYRGTEAFF
TRBJ1-4 TRBV7-9 once - TGTGCCAGCCGGAGGGTTCGGGAAAAACTGTTTTTT CASRRVREKLFF
TRBJ2-1 TRBV6-6 once TRBD2 TGTGCCAGCAGTTACGGCAGCGGGAGAGCGACCAATGAGCAGTTCTTC CASSYGSGRATNEQFF
TRBJ2-6 TRBV5-6 - TRBD2 TGTGCCAGCAGCTTGAGGGAGGGCCTCTCTGGGGCCAACGTCCTGACTTTC CASSLREGLSGANVLTF
TRBJ2-7 TRBV7-9 - - TGTGCCAGCAGCTTAGTCGGGGGGCTGTACGAGCAGTACTTC CASSLVGGLYEQYF
TRBJ1-5 TRBV6-5 - TRBD1 TGTGCCAGCAGTAAAACAGGGGTAAGCAATCAGCCCCAGCATTTT CASSKTGVSNQPQHF
TRBJ1-2 TRBV28 - - TGTGCCAGCAGTTTAGAGTACGGGGATGGCTACACCTTC CASSLEYGDGYTF
TRBJ2-4 TRBV12-1 few - TGTGCCAGCATAAGTGCCACGTTGCCGGGACACTTAGCCAAAAACATTCAGTACTTC CASISATLPGHLAKNIQYF
TRBJ1-5 TRBV28 - - TGTGCCAGCAGTCCAGGGGCAGGGACCACAAATCAGCCCCAGCATTTT CASSPGAGTTNQPQHF
TRBJ1-1 TRBV28 - - TGTGCCAGCGGCCGCGGACGGGGCACTGAAGCTTTCTTT CASGRGRGTEAFF
TRBJ1-2 TRBV28 - TRBD1 TGTGCCAGCAGACAAACTCAGGGGGCGAGAGGTAACTATGGCTACACCTTC CASRQTQGARGNYGYTF
TRBJ2-1 TRBV5-8 once TRBD2 TGTGCCAGCAGCCCGCCGGGACTAGCGGATAATGAGCAGTTCTTC CASSPPGLADNEQFF
TRBJ1-1 TRBV15 - - TGTGCCACCAGCAGAGATCGGACACTGGGTGAAGCTTTCTTT CATSRDRTLGEAFF
TRBJ1-2 TRBV9 - TRBD1 TGTGCCAGCAGCGTAGAGCCCCATGACAGGGCTGCAAACTATGGCTACACCTTC CASSVEPHDRAANYGYTF
TRBJ2-7 TRBV9 - - TGTGCCAGCAGCGTAGACCAGGCGTACGAGCAGTACTTC CASSVDQAYEQYF
TRBJ2-1 TRBV5-1 once TRBD2 TGCGCCAGCAGCTTGGATAGCGGGAGTTACAATGAGCAGTTCTTC CASSLDSGSYNEQFF
TRBJ2-7 TRBV6-5 - TRBD1 TGTGCCAGCAGTTCCGGGGACAGCGGCTACGAGCAGTACTTC CASSSGDSGYEQYF
TRBJ2-5 TRBV11-2 - TRBD2 TGTGCCAGCAGCTTAGGCTGGGGGGGACAAGAGACCCAGTACTTC CASSLGWGGQETQYF
TRBJ1-5 TRBV28 - - TGTGCCAGCAGCCCACAGGGAGTGCATGTTGCCCAGCATTTT CASSPQGVHVAQHF
TRBJ2-5 TRBV27 - - TGTGCCAGCAGCCTTACAGTGAACCAAGAGACCCAGTACTTC CASSLTVNQETQYF
TRBJ2-1 TRBV29-1 - TRBD1 TGCAGCGTGAACCCGGGACAGGTTTACAATGAGCAGTTCTTC CSVNPGQVYNEQFF
TRBJ1-1 TRBV6-4 - - TGTGCCAGCAGGCCCTCAGGGGCATACACTGAAGCTTTCTTT CASRPSGAYTEAFF
TRBJ1-3 TRBV7-3 - - TGTGCCAGCAGCTTAGGGCCCACTGGAAACACCATATATTTT CASSLGPTGNTIYF
TRBJ2-2 TRBV6-1 once - TGTGCCAGCAGTGCGGGGAGCACCGGGGAGCTGTTTTTT CASSAGSTGELFF
TRBJ2-1 TRBV2 - - TGTGCCACTAAGGGGTACAATGAGCAGTTCTTC CATKGYNEQFF
TRBJ2-4 TRBV5-6 - TRBD2 TGTGCCAGCATGGGGACTAGCGATGCCATTCAGTACTTC CASMGTSDAIQYF
TRBJ2-2 TRBV5-1 - - TGCGCCAGCAGCCGGGACTTACAGACCGGGGAGCTGTTTTTT CASSRDLQTGELFF